This T cell receptor (beta chain) comes out of a study of T cell repertoires in cytomegalovirus infection. Study summary: Signatures in public TCR beta sequences pointed to both CMV infection and matching HLA type.

For this clonotype: Its antigen remains unknown.

In TCRdb, the reads were re-called with MiXCR into one record per CDR3 protein. The sample includes about 180,000 distinct CDR3 sequences, about 18% of them seen just once. Study-level points and caveats: CMV carriers with the relevant HLA were identified by cumulative public TCR beta family frequency. The response measured ex vivo was dominated by TCR beta clonotypes (HLA-C-restricted and CMV-specific).

The CDR3 consists of 13 residues. From germline, CDR1 is SEHNR and CDR2 FQNEAQ (reference sequence). Unmatched junction bases numbered 4, after V lost 5 bases and J lost 4 bases. V and J are TRBV7-9 and TRBJ2-5, with 7 nucleotides matching TRBD2. Sequenced: CD8+ T cells from PBMCs. The receptor comes from a human donor in good health (CMV status not recorded). Some clones in this sample may be carry-over from other donors' samples. In nucleotides, the CDR3 is TGTGCCAGCAGCGTCGGCGGGGGAGAGACCCAGTACTTC. Translating gives CASSVGGGETQYF. Filled out from reference TRBV7-9 and TRBJ2-5, the complete variable domain reads DTGVSQNPRHKITKRGQNVTFRCDPISEHNRLYWYRQTLGQGPEFLTYFQNEAQLEKSRLLSDRFSAERPKGSFSTLEIQRTEQGDSAMYLCASSVGGGETQYFGPGTRLLVL.